This T cell receptor (beta chain) was recorded in a study of T cells in Graves' hyperthyroidism and ophthalmopathy. About this clonotype itself: Antigen unknown.

Amplified TCR beta CDR3 regions derived from RNA transcripts. During a first-round RT-PCR of the TCR CDR3, the HTBI primer set was used. MiXCR was run by TCRdb on the multiplex PCR reads, yielding one entry per CDR3 protein. The sample lists around 500,000 distinct CDR3 sequences; roughly 22% were seen once. Whole-study findings and limits: Most thyroid-expanded clonotypes above 0.001 were also found in blood. Ophthalmopathy could be told apart from stable hyperthyroidism with a 13 V-J model.

The TCR sequence derives from a woman aged 70 to 79 with Graves' ophthalmopathy. The specimen sequenced was blood.

The CDR3 bases are TGCAGTGCTAGAATCCCAGGGGATCAGCCCCAGCATTTT. Translated, it gives CSARIPGDQPQHF. J is TRBJ1-5 and V is TRBV20-1, with D possibly TRBD1 on 6 matching bases. There are 13 residues in the CDR3. V lost 2 bases, J lost 5 bases, and 10 bases lay in between. Germline lookup yields CDR1 DFQATT and CDR2 SNEGSKA (reference sequence).